These 2 T cell receptor beta chains originate from one sample sequenced in a study of cytomegalovirus exposure and HLA in healthy donors. Profiled with immunoSEQ multiplex PCR; TCRdb holds only in-frame clones, not every one. The table records around 350,000 clones, approximately 90% of them present only once. The sample was PBMCs. The receptors come from a woman aged 18-29 years in good health and CMV-seronegative.

The chain combines TRBV19 with TRBJ1-1; 8 nucleotides line up with TRBD1. Per the germline V gene, CDR1 is LNHDA and CDR2 is SQIVND (reference sequence). This CDR3 contains 13 residues. Trimming took 8 bases from V and 4 from J; bases not matched to a gene: 6. Written as DNA, the CDR3 is TGTGCCAGTGCGGACAGGGAGGGCACTGAAGCTTTCTTT. Amino acids: CASADREGTEAFF.

The chain combines TRBV9 with TRBJ2-3; 10 nucleotides agree with TRBD2. Losses at the gene ends were 3 bases for V and 6 bases for J; bases not matched to a gene: 4. The germline V gene has CDR1 SGDLS and CDR2 YYNGEE. This CDR3 region has 14 residues. DNA of the CDR3: TGTGCCAGCAGCGCCGGACTAGCGGTGGATACGCAGTATTTT. Residues: CASSAGLAVDTQYF.